This TCR beta chain was profiled in a study of blood T cell repertoires in COVID-19. Study at large: The United States, Italy and Spain were the sources of the acute and convalescent COVID-19 samples. Sources were T cells, B-cell-depleted T cells, or PBMCs; the material itself was cDNA or gDNA.

This CDR3 contains 14 residues. CDR1 SNHLY and CDR2 FYNNEI come from the germline V gene. V lost 10 bases, J lost 6 bases, and 8 bases stayed unmatched. In the study's own analysis: Scientists estimated how many nucleated cells there were by amplifying reference gene primers. Here immunoSEQ multiplex PCR was the method, and the copy in TCRdb shows in-frame clones only, minus some. From that table come the V and J calls and clone size; the DNA was used to work out D and trimming. Found here are about 42,000 clones, 75% to 80% of them singletons; the top ten hold 7.5% to 10%. The rearrangement joins TRBV2 to TRBJ1-5; 11 bases line up with TRBD1. The source is a man between 65 and 85 years old with active or convalescent COVID-19. Sequenced sample: peripheral blood. CDR3 DNA: TGTGCCACCCGGACAGGGGGCGCATTTCAGCCCCAGCATTTT. It is translated as CATRTGGAFQPQHF.